The 20 T cell receptor beta chains below all came from one sample that was sequenced in a study of cytomegalovirus exposure and HLA in healthy donors. The PCR made use of 60 Vbeta and 13 Jbeta primers. TCRdb's table, derived via immunoSEQ multiplex PCR, lists solely in-frame clones and lacks some. The sample records fewer than 250,000 clones, 80% to 90% being singletons. Specimen: PBMCs. Receptors originate from a man aged 35 to 55 in good health and CMV-seropositive.

The chain's CDR3 is CASRELAGERTGELFF. Here the CDR3 DNA reads TGTGCCAGCAGGGAATTAGCGGGAGAAAGAACCGGGGAGCTGTTTTTT. The chain joins TRBV6-1 to TRBJ2-2, with TRBD2 identical over 9 bases. The CDR3 has 16 residues. Germline trimming cut 6 bases from V and 5 bases from J; bases unmatched to any gene: 10. Germline CDR1 and CDR2: MNHNS and SASEGT.

This rearrangement joins TRBV4-1 to TRBJ1-1; the match to TRBD1 covers 8 bases. CDR1 and CDR2 (germline): MGHRA, YSYEKL. The ends lost 7 bases at V and 0 bases at J; junction bases unmatched: 10. The CDR3 runs 16 residues. The CDR3 loop reads CASTKDRDKVNTEAFF. The CDR3 DNA reads TGCGCCAGCACCAAGGACAGGGATAAGGTGAACACTGAAGCTTTCTTT.

This clone appeared once. The V gene is TRBV7-6, the J gene TRBJ1-3; D is unresolved. This CDR3 comprises 14 residues. The germline V gene has CDR1 SGHVS and CDR2 FNYEAQ. With 3 bases removed from V and 0 bases from J, the gap between germline ends came to 6 bases. CDR3 coding DNA: TGTGCCAGCAGCTTGGCAGACTCTGGAAACACCATATATTTT. Its protein is CASSLADSGNTIYF.

About this clone: A junction end diverges from the germline sequence, so it may reflect a read error. This rearrangement joins TRBV4-1 to TRBJ1-2, with TRBD1 matching over 7 bases. CDR1 and CDR2 (germline): MGHRA, YSYEKL. The CDR3 consists of 14 residues. The CDR3 coding sequence is TGTGCCAGCAGCCAAGAAGGGGGCAACTATGGCTACACCTTC. This encodes CASSQEGGNYGYTF.

This chain uses TRBV7-9 with TRBJ2-1; 16 bases are a match to TRBD2. This CDR3 is 17 amino acids long. Germline V gene data show CDR1 as SEHNR and CDR2 as FQNEAQ (reference sequence). The V segment lost 3 bases and the J segment 7 bases; nucleotides outside the gene matches: 6. CDR3 nucleotide sequence: TGTGCCAGCAGCTTCACCGGGACTAGCGGGAGGGTAAATGAGCAGTTCTTC. Its translation: CASSFTGTSGRVNEQFF. Combining the CDR3 with reference TRBV7-9 and TRBJ2-1 gives the whole variable domain DTGVSQNPRHKITKRGQNVTFRCDPISEHNRLYWYRQTLGQGPEFLTYFQNEAQLEKSRLLSDRFSAERPKGSFSTLEIQRTEQGDSAMYLCASSFTGTSGRVNEQFFGPGTRLTVL.

This chain links TRBV10-3 with TRBJ2-3; possibly TRBD2 for D (5 bases). Germline V gene sequence: CDR1 ENHRY, CDR2 SYGVKD. The CDR3 spans 15 residues. V gave up 4 bases and J gave up 0 bases, with 11 bases separating them. Written as DNA, the CDR3 is TGTGCCATCAGTGGGCGGGCGGCAAGCACAGATACGCAGTATTTT. Its translation: CAISGRAASTDTQYF.

With regard to this clone: The same CDR3 also results from other DNA sequences found in this sample. The chain employs TRBV27 and TRBJ2-7; the match to TRBD2 covers 7 bases. Germline V lookup: CDR1 MNHEY, CDR2 SMNVEV (reference sequence). The V segment lost 2 bases and the J segment 2 bases; nucleotides outside the gene matches: 6. This CDR3 is built from 15 residues. CDR3 region: CASSLKGLGTYEQYF. In nucleotides, the CDR3 is TGTGCCAGCAGTTTAAAAGGACTAGGGACCTACGAGCAGTACTTC.

This chain connects TRBV7-9 to TRBJ1-3, with 9 bases identical to TRBD1. Germline CDR1 reads SEHNR; CDR2 reads FQNEAQ (reference sequence). The CDR3 runs 15 residues. With 1 base clipped from V and 2 bases from J, the junction kept 0 bases outside the gene matches. The CDR3: CASSLGDRAGNTIYF. CDR3 in DNA: TGTGCCAGCAGCTTAGGGGACAGGGCTGGAAACACCATATATTTT.

This CDR3 is CASSSGWVAGESGANVLTF. The CDR3, as DNA: TGCGCCAGCAGCTCCGGGTGGGTAGCGGGGGAGTCTGGGGCCAACGTCCTGACTTTC. V gene TRBV5-1 combines with J gene TRBJ2-6, with TRBD2 matching over 9 bases. Looked up from germline, CDR1 is SGHRS and CDR2 is YFSETQ. Germline trimming cut 3 bases from V and 1 base from J; bases unmatched to any gene: 11. The CDR3 is 19 residues long.

This clone came up a few times. J is TRBJ2-7 and V is TRBV6-5; tentatively, D is TRBD2 (6 bases). CDR1 is MNHEY, CDR2 SVGAGI, per germline. This CDR3 is built from 14 residues. The V gene lost 4 bases and the J gene lost 3 bases, with 13 bases spanning the gap. The CDR3 region is CASSLAWGVYEQYF. CDR3 nucleotides: TGTGCCAGCAGTTTAGCCTGGGGGGTCTACGAGCAGTACTTC.

J is TRBJ2-3 and V is TRBV27, with D tentatively TRBD1 (6 bases). Germline-derived CDR1 and CDR2 are MNHEY and SMNVEV (reference sequence). The CDR3 spans 16 residues. Trimming shortened V by 2 bases and J by 1 base, and 13 bases separated the two germline ends. As DNA, the CDR3 is TGTGCCAGCAGTTTAAGCGGAGCAGGGGGCACAGATACGCAGTATTTT. Translated, it gives CASSLSGAGGTDTQYF.

DNA for the CDR3: TGCGCCAGCAGCTTAGAACTAGCGGCAACCGGGGAGCTGTTTTTT. It codes for CASSLELAATGELFF. The V gene is TRBV5-1, the J gene TRBJ2-2; 8 bases align to TRBD2. CDR1 is SGHRS and CDR2 is YFSETQ in the germline V gene. V dropped 2 bases and J dropped 5; count of bases not matched to a gene: 5. CDR3 length: 15 residues.

This rearrangement joins TRBV28 to TRBJ2-7; TRBD1 matches at 7 bases. This CDR3 region has 15 residues. Germline CDR1 is MDHEN and CDR2 is SYDVKM. The V gene end was trimmed by 2 bases and the J gene end by 3 bases; junction bases not matched to a gene: 7. CDR3 sequence (DNA): TGTGCCAGCAGTTTACCCGGGACAGCCCACTACGAGCAGTACTTC. This gives the protein CASSLPGTAHYEQYF. The variable domain in full, with the rest retrieved from reference TRBV28 and TRBJ2-7, is DVKVTQSSRYLVKRTGEKVFLECVQDMDHENMFWYRQDPGLGLRLIYFSYDVKMKEKGDIPEGYSVSREKKERFSLILESASTNQTSMYLCASSLPGTAHYEQYFGPGTRLTVT.

The chain couples TRBV5-5 to TRBJ1-5, with D perhaps matching TRBD1 (6 bases). CDR1 is SGHKS, CDR2 YYEKEE, per germline (reference sequence). The CDR3 has 14 residues. The V end lost 2 bases, the J end lost 3 bases, and 9 bases lay between the germline ends. The CDR3 sequence is CASSLQGFNQPQHF. The CDR3 region has the DNA TGTGCCAGCAGCTTACAGGGATTCAATCAGCCCCAGCATTTT.

The V gene is TRBV5-8, the J gene TRBJ1-3; TRBD1 agrees at 7 bases. CDR3 length: 15 residues. CDR1 SGHTS and CDR2 YDEGEE come from the germline V gene. The J segment lost 0 bases and the V segment lost 4 bases, leaving 4 bases of the junction unmatched. The CDR3 spells CASSPGQTSGNTIYF. The CDR3 nucleotides read TGTGCCAGCAGCCCGGGACAGACCTCTGGAAACACCATATATTTT.

In this sample, this clone turned up a few times. The chain couples TRBV2 to TRBJ1-1; maybe TRBD1 (6 bases). The V gene's germline CDR1 is SNHLY and CDR2 FYNNEI. The CDR3 is made up of 13 amino acids. V was shortened by 3 bases and J by 2 bases, with 7 bases between the two germline ends. The CDR3 reads CASSEGANTEAFF. In DNA form, the CDR3 reads TGTGCCAGCAGTGAGGGGGCCAACACTGAAGCTTTCTTT. The full variable domain, rest sourced from reference TRBV2 and TRBJ1-1, is EPEVTQTPSHQVTQMGQEVILRCVPISNHLYFYWYRQILGQKVEFLVSFYNNEISEKSEIFDDQFSVERPDGSNFTLKIRSTKLEDSAMYFCASSEGANTEAFFGQGTRLTVV.

The chain employs TRBV5-1 and TRBJ2-5, with 7 nucleotides matching TRBD1. V lost 4 bases to trimming and J lost 1 base; unmatched junction nucleotides: 16. The V gene's germline CDR1 is SGHRS and CDR2 YFSETQ. CDR3 length: 18 amino acids. CDR3: CASSRKTSAGTVQETQYF. CDR3 bases: TGCGCCAGCAGCCGAAAGACCTCCGCAGGGACAGTCCAAGAGACCCAGTACTTC.

In its sample, this clone was seen a few times. The V call is TRBV5-1, the J call TRBJ2-5; maybe TRBD1 (5 bases). The V gene's germline CDR1 is SGHRS and CDR2 YFSETQ. V lost 2 bases, J lost 3 bases, and 14 bases lay in between. The CDR3 totals 15 residues. CDR3 DNA: TGCGCCAGCAGCTTCCGTCTGACAGCTGAAGAGACCCAGTACTTC. This gives the protein CASSFRLTAEETQYF.

The chain employs TRBV15 and TRBJ2-4; weak D call: TRBD2 (5 bases). This CDR3 region has 12 residues. V was cut by 0 bases and J by 15 bases, with 12 bases left in between. The V gene's germline CDR1 is LNHNV and CDR2 YYDKDF (reference sequence). The CDR3 reads CATSRDTREGYF. The CDR3 region has the DNA TGTGCCACCAGCAGAGATACCCGAGAGGGGTACTTC.

The V gene is TRBV9, the J gene TRBJ1-2, with D unclear. Germline CDR1 and CDR2: SGDLS and YYNGEE. The CDR3 consists of 12 residues. Trimming pared 4 bases from V and 13 bases from J, leaving 17 bases between. The CDR3 DNA sequence: TGTGCCAGCAGCCCCGGGAAGGAAAAAGTCACCTTC. Protein: CASSPGKEKVTF.